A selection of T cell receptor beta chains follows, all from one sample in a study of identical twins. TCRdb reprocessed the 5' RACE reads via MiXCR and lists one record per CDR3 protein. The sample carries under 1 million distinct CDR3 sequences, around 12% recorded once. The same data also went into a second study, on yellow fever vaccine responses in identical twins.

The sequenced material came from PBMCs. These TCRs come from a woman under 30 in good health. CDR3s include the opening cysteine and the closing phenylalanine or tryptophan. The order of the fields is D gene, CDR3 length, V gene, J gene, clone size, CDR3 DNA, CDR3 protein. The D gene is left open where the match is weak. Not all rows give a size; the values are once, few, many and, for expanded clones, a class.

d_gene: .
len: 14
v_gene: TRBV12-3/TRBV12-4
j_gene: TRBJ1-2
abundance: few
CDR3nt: TGTGCCAGCATGCCTCAGGGGACTAACTATGGCTACACCTTC
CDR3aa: CASMPQGTNYGYTF

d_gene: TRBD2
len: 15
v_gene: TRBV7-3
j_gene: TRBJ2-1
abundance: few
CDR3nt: TGTGCCAGCAGCCCTACTAGCGGGCTTGGCGATGAGCAGTTCTTC
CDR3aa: CASSPTSGLGDEQFF

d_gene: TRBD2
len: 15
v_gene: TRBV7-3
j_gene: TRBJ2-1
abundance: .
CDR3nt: TGTGCCAGCAGCCCCGGTCCGGGAGGGCCGAATGAGCAGTTCTTC
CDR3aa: CASSPGPGGPNEQFF

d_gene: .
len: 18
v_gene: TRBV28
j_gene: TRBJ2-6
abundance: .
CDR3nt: TGTGCCAGCAGTTGGTCGGCAGGGAGCGTGTCTGGGGCCAACGTCCTGACTTTC
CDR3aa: CASSWSAGSVSGANVLTF

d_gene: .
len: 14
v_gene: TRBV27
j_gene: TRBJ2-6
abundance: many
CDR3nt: TGTGCCAGCAGGGTTGTCTCTGGGGCCAACGTCCTGACTTTC
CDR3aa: CASRVVSGANVLTF

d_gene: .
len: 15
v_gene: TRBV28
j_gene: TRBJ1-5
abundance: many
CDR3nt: TGTGCCAGCAGTTTAAGTGGGGCAGGGAACCAGCCCCAGCATTTT
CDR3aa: CASSLSGAGNQPQHF

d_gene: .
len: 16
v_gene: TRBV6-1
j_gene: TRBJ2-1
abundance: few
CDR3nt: TGTGCCAGCAGTCCCCTAAGTGGCGGAGGGTACAATGAGCAGTTCTTC
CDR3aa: CASSPLSGGGYNEQFF

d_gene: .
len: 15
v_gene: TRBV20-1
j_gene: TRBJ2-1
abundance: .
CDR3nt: TGCAGTGCTAGCCGACAGACAGCTTACTACAATGAGCAGTTCTTC
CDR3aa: CSASRQTAYYNEQFF

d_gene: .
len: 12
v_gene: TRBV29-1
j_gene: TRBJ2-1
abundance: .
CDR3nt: TGCAGCGTTCCCAGGGGAATCAATGAGCAGTTCTTC
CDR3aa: CSVPRGINEQFF

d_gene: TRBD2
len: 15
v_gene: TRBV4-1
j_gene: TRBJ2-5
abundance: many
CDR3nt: TGCGCCAGCAGCTACCGTCTGGGACTAGCGGAGACCCAGTACTTC
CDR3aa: CASSYRLGLAETQYF

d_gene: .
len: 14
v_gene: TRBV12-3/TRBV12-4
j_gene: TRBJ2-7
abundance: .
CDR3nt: TGTGCCAGCAGTTTAATAAGAGGGCTTTACGAGCAGTACTTC
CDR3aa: CASSLIRGLYEQYF

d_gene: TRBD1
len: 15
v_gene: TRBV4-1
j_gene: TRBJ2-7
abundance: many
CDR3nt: TGCGCCAGCAGCACTGGGACAGCCAGGGGCTACGAGCAGTACTTC
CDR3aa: CASSTGTARGYEQYF

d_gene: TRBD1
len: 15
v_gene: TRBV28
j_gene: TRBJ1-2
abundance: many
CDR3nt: TGTGCCAGCAGTTTATGGACCGGGACAGGGGTTGGCTACACCTTC
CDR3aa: CASSLWTGTGVGYTF

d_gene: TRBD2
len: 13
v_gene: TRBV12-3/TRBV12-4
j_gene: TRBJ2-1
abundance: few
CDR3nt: TGTGCCAGCAGTTTTAGGGGAGGGAGTGAGCAGTTCTTC
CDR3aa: CASSFRGGSEQFF

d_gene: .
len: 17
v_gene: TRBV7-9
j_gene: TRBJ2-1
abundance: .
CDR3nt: TGTGCCAGCAGCCAGCCGATCATGGACCCGGCGGTGGATGAGCAGTTCTTC
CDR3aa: CASSQPIMDPAVDEQFF

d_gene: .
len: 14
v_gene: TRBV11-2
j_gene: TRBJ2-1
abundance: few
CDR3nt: TGTGCCAGCAGCCAACCGGGACTCCACAATGAGCAGTTCTTC
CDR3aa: CASSQPGLHNEQFF

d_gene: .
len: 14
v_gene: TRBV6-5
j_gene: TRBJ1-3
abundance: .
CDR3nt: TGTGCCAGCAGTTATCGGAGCTCTGGAAACACCATATATTTT
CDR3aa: CASSYRSSGNTIYF

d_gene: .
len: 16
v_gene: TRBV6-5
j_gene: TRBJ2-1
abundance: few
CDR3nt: TGTGCCAGCAGTTACATATTCGGAGGGGGGCACAATGAGCAGTTCTTC
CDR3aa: CASSYIFGGGHNEQFF

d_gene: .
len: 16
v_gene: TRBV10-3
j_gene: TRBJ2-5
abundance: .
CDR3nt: TGTGCCATCAGTGAGTCCGTGGGGGCGTTTAGAGAGACCCAGTACTTC
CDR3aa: CAISESVGAFRETQYF

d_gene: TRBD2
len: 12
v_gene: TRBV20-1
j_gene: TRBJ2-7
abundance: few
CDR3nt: TGCAGTGCTGACGGGACTATCAACGAGCAGTACTTC
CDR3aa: CSADGTINEQYF

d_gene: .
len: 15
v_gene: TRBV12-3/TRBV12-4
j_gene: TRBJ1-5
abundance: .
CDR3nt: TGTGCCAGCAGTGCGGGACGTTATAGCAATCAGCCCCAGCATTTT
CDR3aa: CASSAGRYSNQPQHF

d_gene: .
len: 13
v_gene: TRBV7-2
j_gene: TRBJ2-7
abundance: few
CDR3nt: TGTGCCAGCAGCCCTTGGTCCGCCCACGAGCAGTACTTC
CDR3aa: CASSPWSAHEQYF

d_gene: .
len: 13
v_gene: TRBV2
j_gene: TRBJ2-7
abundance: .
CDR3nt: TGTGCCAGCAGCCGGGTTTCTCCCTACGAGCAGTACTTC
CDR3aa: CASSRVSPYEQYF

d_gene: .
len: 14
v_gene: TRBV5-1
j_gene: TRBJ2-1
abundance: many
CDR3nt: TGCGCCAGCACCGTAGGGGGGGGCCAATATGAGCAGTTCTTC
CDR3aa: CASTVGGGQYEQFF